Listed here is a single T cell receptor beta chain. The antigen is undetermined. The table came from immunoSEQ multiplex PCR; TCRdb's copy has only in-frame clones and leaves some out. Among 72,000 or so clones, approximately 80% were seen once, and the ten largest hold 0.44%. This sample is drawn from a study of OX40 agonist ivuxolimab in advanced cancers. Study conclusions and caveats: Expanded peripheral T-cell antigen specificity went undetermined.

Sequencing used CD4+ or CD8+ T cells sorted from blood, obtained in a trial of the OX40 agonist ivuxolimab. The source is an adult with an advanced solid tumor such as melanoma, head and neck, liver or kidney cancer.

CDR3 in amino acids: CASSILRWTGEPNQPQHF. CDR3 nucleotides: TGTGCCAGTAGTATACTTCGTTGGACAGGGGAACCTAATCAGCCCCAGCATTTT. This chain connects TRBV19 to TRBJ1-5, with 9 bases matching TRBD1. The V and J ends lost 2 bases and 4 bases, in that order; junction bases with no gene match: 12. This CDR3 has 18 residues. Germline loops: CDR1 LNHDA, CDR2 SQIVND (reference sequence).